The present TCR beta chain was sequenced within a study of blood T cell repertoires in COVID-19. Clones were sequenced by immunoSEQ multiplex PCR, and TCRdb holds only the in-frame ones, with some missing. This table holds about 150,000 clones, less than 90% found once. From germline, CDR1 is MNHEY and CDR2 SMNVEV (reference sequence). This CDR3 comprises 14 residues. Losses at the gene ends were 5 bases for V and 0 bases for J; bases not matched to a gene: 2. Everyone who took part was roughly 18 to 89 years old, and they came from about 25 US areas. Sequencing was carried out using PBMCs or T cells enriched from blood (not recorded which). The receptor was derived from a woman aged 45-60 years who had been exposed to COVID-19. The chain is built from TRBV27 and TRBJ2-3; 7 positions match TRBD1. CDR3 loop: CASSPRGSTDTQYF. DNA for the CDR3: TGTGCCAGCAGTCCCAGGGGGAGCACAGATACGCAGTATTTT.